The clone carrying this T cell receptor beta chain came up once. This CDR3 has 17 amino acids. Per germline, CDR1 MRHNA and CDR2 SNTAGT. The V gene lost 1 base and the J gene lost 0 bases, with 13 bases spanning the gap. This record belongs to a study of blood T cell repertoires in COVID-19. About the study: T cells, B-cell-depleted T cells, or PBMCs provided the cDNA or gDNA that served as material.

The data were produced by immunoSEQ multiplex PCR, yet TCRdb's version contains in-frame clones alone and is incomplete. This table has 100,000 to 150,000 clones, about nine tenths appearing once. Seattle enrolled patients during active infection and tracked them longitudinally. The sequencing sample was made of peripheral blood. The V gene is TRBV6-4, the J gene TRBJ2-1; D is unresolved. The source is a woman in her seventies with COVID-19, enrolled during active disease. CDR3 sequence reads: CASSDLPAPHSYNEQFF. The CDR3 DNA reads as TGTGCCAGCAGTGACTTGCCAGCGCCCCACTCCTACAATGAGCAGTTCTTC.